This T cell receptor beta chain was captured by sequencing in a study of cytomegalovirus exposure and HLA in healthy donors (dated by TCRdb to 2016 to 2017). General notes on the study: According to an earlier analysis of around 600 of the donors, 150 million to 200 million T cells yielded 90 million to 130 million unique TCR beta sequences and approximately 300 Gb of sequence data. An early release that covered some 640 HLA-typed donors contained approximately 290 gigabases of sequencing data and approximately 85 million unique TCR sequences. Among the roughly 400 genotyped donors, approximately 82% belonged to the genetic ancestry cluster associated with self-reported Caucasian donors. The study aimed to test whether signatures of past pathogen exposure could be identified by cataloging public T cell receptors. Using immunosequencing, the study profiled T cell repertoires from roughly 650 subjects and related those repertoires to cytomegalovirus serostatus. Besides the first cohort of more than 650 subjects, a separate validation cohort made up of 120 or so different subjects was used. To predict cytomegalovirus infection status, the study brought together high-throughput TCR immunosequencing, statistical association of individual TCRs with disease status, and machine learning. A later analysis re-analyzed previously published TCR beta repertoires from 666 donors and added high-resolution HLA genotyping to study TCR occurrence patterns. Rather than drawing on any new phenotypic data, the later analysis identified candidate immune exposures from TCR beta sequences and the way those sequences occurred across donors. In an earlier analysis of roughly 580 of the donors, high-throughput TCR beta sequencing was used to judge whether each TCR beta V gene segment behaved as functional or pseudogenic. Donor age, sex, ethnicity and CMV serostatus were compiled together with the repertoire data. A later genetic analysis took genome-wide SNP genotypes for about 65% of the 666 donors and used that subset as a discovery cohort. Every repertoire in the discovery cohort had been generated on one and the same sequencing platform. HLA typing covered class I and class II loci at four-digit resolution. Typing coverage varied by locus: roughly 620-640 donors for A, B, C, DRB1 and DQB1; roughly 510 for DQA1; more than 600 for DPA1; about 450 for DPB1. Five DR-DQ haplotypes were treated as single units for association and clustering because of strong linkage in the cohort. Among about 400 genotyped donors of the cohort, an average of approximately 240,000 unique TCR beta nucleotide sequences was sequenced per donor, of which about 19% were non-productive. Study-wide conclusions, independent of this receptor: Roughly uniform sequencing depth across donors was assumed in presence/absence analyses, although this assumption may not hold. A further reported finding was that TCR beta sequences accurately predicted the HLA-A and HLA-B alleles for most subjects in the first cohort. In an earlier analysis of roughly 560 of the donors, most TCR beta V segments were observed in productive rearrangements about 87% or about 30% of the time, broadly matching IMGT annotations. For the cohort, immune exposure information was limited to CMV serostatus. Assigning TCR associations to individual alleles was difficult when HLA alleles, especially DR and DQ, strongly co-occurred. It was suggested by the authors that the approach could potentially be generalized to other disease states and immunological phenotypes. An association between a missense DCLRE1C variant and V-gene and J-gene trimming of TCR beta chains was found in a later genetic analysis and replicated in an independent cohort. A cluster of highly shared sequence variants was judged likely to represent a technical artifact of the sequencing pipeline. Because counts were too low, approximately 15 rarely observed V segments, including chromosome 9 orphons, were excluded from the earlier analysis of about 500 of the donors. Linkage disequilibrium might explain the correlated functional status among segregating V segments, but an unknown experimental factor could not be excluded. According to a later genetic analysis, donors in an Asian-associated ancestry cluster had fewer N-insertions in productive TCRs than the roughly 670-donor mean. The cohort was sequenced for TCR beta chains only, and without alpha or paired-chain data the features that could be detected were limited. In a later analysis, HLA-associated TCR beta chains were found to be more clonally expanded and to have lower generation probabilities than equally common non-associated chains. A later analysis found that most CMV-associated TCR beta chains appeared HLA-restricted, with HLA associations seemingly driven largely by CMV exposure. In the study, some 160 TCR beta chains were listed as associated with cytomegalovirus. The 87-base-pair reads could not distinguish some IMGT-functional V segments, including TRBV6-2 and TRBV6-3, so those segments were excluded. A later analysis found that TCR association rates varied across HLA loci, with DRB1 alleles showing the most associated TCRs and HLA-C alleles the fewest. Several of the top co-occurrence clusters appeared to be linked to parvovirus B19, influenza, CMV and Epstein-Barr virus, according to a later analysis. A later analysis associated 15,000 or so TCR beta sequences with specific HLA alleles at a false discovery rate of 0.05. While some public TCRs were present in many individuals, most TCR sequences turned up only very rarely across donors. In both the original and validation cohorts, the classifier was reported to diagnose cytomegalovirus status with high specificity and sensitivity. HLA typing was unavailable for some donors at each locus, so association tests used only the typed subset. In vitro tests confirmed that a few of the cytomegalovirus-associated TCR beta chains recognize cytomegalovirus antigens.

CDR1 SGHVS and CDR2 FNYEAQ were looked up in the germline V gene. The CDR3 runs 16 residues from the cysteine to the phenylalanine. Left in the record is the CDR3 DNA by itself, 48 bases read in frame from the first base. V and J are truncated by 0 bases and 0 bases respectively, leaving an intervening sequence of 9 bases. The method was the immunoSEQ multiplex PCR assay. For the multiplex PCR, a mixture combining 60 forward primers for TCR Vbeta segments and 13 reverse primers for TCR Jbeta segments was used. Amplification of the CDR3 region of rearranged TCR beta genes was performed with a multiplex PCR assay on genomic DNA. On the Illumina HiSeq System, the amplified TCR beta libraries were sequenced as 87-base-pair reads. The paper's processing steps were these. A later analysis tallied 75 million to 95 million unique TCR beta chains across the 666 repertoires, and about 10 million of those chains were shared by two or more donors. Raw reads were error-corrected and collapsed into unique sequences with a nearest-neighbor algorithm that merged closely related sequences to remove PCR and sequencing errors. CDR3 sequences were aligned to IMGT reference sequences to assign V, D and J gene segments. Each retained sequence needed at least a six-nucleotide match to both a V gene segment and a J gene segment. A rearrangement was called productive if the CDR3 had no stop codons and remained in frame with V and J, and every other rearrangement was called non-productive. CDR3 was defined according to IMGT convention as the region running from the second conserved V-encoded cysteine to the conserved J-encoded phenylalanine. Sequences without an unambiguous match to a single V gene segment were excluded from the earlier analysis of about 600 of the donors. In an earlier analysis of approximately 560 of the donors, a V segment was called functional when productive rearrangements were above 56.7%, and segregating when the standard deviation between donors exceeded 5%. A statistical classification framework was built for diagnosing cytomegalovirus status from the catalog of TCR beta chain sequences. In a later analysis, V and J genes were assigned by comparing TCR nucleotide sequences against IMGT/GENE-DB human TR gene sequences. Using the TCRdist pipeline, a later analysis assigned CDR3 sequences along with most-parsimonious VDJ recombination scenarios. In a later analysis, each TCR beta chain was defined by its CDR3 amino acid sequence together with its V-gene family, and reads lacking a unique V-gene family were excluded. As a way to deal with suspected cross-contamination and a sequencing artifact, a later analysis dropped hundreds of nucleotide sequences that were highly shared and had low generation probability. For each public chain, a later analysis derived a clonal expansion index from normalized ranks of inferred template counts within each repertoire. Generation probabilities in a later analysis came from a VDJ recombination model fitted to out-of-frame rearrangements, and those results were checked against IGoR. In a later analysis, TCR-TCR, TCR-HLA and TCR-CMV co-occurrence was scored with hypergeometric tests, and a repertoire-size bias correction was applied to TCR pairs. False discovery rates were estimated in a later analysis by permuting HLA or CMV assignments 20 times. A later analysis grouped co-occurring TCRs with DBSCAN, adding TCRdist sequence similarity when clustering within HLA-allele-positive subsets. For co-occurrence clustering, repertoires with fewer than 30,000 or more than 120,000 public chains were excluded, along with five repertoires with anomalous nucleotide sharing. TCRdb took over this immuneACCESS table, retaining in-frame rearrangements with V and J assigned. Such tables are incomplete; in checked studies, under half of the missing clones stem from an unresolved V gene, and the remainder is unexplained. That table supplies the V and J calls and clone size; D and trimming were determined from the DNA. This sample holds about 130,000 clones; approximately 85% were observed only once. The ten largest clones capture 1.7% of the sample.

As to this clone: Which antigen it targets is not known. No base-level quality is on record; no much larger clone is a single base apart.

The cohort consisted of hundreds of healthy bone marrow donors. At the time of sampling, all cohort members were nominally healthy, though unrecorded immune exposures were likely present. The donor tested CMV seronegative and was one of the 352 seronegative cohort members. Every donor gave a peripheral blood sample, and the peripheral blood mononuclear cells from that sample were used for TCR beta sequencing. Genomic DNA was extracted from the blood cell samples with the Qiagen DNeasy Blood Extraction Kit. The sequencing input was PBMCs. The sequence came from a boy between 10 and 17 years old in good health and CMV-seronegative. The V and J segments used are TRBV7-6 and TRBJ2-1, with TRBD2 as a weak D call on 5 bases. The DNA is TGTGCCAGCAGCTTAGCGACGGGGAGCTCCTACAATGAGCAGTTCTTC. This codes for CASSLATGSSYNEQFF.